The clone carrying this TCR beta chain was seen only once. The V end was cut by 5 bases, the J end by 0 bases, with 23 bases between. The germline V gene has CDR1 SGHVS and CDR2 FNYEAQ. This CDR3 region has 18 residues. Using immunoSEQ multiplex PCR, the repertoire was profiled, and TCRdb retains in-frame clones only, with some absent. The profile shows approximately 76,000 clones, roughly 92% of them singletons. This sample is part of a study of OX40 agonist ivuxolimab in advanced cancers. Study-level information: Each patient was given ivuxolimab into a vein every 2 weeks, at 0.01 to 10 mg/kg.

This chain links TRBV7-6 with TRBJ2-7, with a weak D call TRBD2 (6 bases). The sample in question was CD4+ or CD8+ T cells sorted from blood, obtained in a trial of the OX40 agonist ivuxolimab. The clonotype was recovered from an adult with an advanced solid tumor such as melanoma, head and neck, liver or kidney cancer. The CDR3 protein is CASSPSIGGSLSSYEQYF. CDR3 DNA: TGTGCCAGCAGCCCCAGCATTGGGGGGTCCCTCAGCTCCTACGAGCAGTACTTC.